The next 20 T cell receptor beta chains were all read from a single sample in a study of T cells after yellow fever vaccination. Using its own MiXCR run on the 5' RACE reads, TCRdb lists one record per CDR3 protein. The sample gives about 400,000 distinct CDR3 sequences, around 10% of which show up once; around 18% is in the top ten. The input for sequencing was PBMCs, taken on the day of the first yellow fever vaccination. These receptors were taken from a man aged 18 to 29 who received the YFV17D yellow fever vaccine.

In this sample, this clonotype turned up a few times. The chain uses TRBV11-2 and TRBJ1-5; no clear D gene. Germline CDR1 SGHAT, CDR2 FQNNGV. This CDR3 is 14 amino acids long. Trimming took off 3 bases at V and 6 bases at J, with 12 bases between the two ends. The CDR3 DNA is TGTGCCAGCAGCTTCAGCGGTTGGGGTCAGCCCCAGCATTTT. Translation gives CASSFSGWGQPQHF.

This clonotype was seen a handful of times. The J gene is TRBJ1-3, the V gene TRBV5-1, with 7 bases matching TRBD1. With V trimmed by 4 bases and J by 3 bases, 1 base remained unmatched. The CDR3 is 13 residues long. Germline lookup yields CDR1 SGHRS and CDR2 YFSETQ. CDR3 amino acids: CASSRTGGNTIYF. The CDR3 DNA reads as TGCGCCAGCAGCCGGACAGGTGGAAACACCATATATTTT.

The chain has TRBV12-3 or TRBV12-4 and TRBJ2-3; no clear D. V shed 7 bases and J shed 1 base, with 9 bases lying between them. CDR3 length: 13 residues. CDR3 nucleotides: TGTGCCAGCACTCGCGCAGGCACAGATACGCAGTATTTT. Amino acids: CASTRAGTDTQYF.

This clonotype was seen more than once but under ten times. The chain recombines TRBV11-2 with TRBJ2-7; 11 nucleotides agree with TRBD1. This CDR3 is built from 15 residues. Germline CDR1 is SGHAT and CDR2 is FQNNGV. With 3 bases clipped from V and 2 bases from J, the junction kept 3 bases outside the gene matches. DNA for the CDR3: TGTGCCAGCAGCTTGGGACAGGGGGGCGCCTACGAGCAGTACGTC. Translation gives CASSLGQGGAYEQYV.

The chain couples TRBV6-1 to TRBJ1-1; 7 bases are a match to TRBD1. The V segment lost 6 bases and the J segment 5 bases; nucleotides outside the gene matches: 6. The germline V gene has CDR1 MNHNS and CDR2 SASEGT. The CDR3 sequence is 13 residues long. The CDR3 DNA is TGTGCCAGCAGAGCCGACAGGGTGACTGAAGCTTTCTTT. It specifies CASRADRVTEAFF.

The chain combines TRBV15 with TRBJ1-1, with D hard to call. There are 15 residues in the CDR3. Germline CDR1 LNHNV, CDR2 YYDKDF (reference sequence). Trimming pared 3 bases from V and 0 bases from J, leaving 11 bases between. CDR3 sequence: CATSSITLMNTEAFF. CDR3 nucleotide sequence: TGTGCCACCAGCAGCATAACTCTAATGAACACTGAAGCTTTCTTT.

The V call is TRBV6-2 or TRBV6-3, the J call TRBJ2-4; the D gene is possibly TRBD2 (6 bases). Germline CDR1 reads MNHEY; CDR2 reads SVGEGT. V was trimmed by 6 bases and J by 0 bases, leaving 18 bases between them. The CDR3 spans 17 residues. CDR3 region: CASSPGLIPLAKNIQYF. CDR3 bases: TGTGCCAGCAGCCCGGGACTTATCCCTCTAGCCAAAAACATTCAGTACTTC.

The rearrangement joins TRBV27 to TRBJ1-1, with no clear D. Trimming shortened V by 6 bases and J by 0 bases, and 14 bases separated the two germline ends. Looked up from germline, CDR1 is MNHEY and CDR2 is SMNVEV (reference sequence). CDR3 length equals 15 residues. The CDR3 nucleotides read TGTGCCAGCAGCCGAAGGGCGAACATGAACACTGAAGCTTTCTTT. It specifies CASSRRANMNTEAFF.

The DNA for the CDR3 is TGCAGCGGCGGGGAAGAGAGCACAGATACGCAGTATTTT. This translates into CSGGEESTDTQYF. V usage is TRBV29-1 and J usage is TRBJ2-3, with D maybe TRBD2 (6 bases). In germline, CDR1 is SQVTM, CDR2 ANQGSEA. The CDR3 is made up of 13 amino acids. The V end was cut by 7 bases, the J end by 0 bases, with 11 bases between.

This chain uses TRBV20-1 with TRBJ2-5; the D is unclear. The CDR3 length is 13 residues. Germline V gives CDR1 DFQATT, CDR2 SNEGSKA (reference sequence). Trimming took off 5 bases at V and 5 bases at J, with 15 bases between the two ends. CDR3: CSAHKIVGETQYF. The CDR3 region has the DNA TGCAGTGCTCATAAGATAGTCGGCGAGACCCAGTACTTC.

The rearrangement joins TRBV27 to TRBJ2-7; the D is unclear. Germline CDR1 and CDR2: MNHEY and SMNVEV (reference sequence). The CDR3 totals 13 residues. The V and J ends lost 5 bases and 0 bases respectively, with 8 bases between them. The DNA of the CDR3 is TGTGCCAGCAGTGCCACAGTCTCCTACGAGCAGTACTTC. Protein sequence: CASSATVSYEQYF.

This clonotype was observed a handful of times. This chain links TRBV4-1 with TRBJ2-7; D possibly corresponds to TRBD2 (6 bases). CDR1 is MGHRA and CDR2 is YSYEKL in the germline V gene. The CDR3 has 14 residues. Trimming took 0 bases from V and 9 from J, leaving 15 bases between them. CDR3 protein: CASSQDPGTRGQYF. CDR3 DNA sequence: TGCGCCAGCAGCCAAGATCCCGGGACGCGGGGGCAGTACTTC.

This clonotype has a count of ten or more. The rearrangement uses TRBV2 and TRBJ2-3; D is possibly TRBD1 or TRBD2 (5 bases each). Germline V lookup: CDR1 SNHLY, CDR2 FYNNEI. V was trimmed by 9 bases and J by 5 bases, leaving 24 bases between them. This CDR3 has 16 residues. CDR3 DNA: TGTGCCAGGACAAGTGGTCGACAGAGGGCTCAAGATACGCAGTATTTT. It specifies CARTSGRQRAQDTQYF.

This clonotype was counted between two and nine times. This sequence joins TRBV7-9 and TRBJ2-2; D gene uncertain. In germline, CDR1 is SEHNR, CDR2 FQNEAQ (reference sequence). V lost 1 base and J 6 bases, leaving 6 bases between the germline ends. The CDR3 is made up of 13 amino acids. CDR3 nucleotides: TGTGCCAGCAGCTTAGTTGGCCCCGGGGAGCTGTTTTTT. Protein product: CASSLVGPGELFF.

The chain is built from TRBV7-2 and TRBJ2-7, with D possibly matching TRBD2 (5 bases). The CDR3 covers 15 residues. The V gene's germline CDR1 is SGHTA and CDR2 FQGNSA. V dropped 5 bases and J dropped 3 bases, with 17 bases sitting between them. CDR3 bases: TGTGCCAGCAGCCTCTCGGTCGGGGATAGCTACGAGCAGTACTTC. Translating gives CASSLSVGDSYEQYF.

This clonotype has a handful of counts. The CDR3 protein is CASSETGNTIYF. The CDR3 region has the DNA TGTGCCAGCAGCGAAACCGGAAACACCATATATTTT. The chain combines TRBV2 with TRBJ1-3; D is unclear. CDR3 length: 12 amino acids. Per germline, CDR1 SNHLY and CDR2 FYNNEI. Trimming removed 6 bases at V and 4 bases at J, with 7 bases between.

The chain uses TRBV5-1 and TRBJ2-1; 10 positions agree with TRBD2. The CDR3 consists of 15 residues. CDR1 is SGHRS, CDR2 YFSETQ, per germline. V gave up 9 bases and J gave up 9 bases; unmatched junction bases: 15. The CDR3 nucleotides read TGCGCCACCAGGCCCGGGACTAGCGTTTCGGGTGAGCAGTTCTTC. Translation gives CATRPGTSVSGEQFF.

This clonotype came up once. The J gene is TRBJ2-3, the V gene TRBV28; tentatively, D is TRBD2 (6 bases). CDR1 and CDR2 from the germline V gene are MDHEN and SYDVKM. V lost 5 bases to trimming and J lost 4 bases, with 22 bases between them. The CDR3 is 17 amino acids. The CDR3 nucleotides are TGTGCCAGCAGTCCACCACTTGGAGGGGAGGTGGCAGATACGCAGTATTTT. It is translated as CASSPPLGGEVADTQYF. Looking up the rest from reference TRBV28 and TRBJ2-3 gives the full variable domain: DVKVTQSSRYLVKRTGEKVFLECVQDMDHENMFWYRQDPGLGLRLIYFSYDVKMKEKGDIPEGYSVSREKKERFSLILESASTNQTSMYLCASSPPLGGEVADTQYFGPGTRLTVL.

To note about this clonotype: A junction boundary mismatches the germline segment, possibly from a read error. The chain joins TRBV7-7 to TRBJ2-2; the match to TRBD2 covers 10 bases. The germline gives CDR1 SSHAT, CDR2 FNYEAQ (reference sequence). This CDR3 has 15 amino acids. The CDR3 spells CASSASGGAAGELFF. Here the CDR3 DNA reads TGTGCTAGCAGCGCCAGCGGGGGGGCCGCCGGGGAGCTGTTTTTT.

The CDR3 loop is CASSQDPTGVYEQFF. The CDR3 region has the DNA TGCGCCAGCAGCCAAGATCCTACTGGGGTTTATGAGCAGTTCTTC. The chain employs TRBV4-1 and TRBJ2-1; unclear D gene. CDR3 size: 15 residues. Germline CDR1 MGHRA, CDR2 YSYEKL. The ends were cut back, 0 bases at V and 8 bases at J, with 14 bases in the middle.